What follows is one TCR beta chain and its context. This entry belongs to a study of blood T cell repertoires in COVID-19. Study background: The United States, Italy and Spain were the sources of the acute and convalescent COVID-19 samples. T cells, B-cell-depleted T cells, or PBMCs supplied cDNA or gDNA.

Clones were read by immunoSEQ multiplex PCR, and TCRdb kept only the in-frame ones, dropping some. The sample holds about 180,000 clones, roughly 88% seen once. The CDR3 length is 15 residues. The ends were cut back, 0 bases at V and 4 bases at J, with 12 bases in the middle. Looked up from germline, CDR1 is MNHNS and CDR2 is SASEGT. The specimen was peripheral blood. The receptor was derived from a woman aged 25 to 39 with acute or convalescent COVID-19. The chain carries TRBV6-1 and TRBJ1-2, with no clear D. The CDR3 loop reads CASSEAPGYSYGYTF. The CDR3 DNA sequence: TGTGCCAGCAGTGAAGCCCCGGGGTATAGCTATGGCTACACCTTC.